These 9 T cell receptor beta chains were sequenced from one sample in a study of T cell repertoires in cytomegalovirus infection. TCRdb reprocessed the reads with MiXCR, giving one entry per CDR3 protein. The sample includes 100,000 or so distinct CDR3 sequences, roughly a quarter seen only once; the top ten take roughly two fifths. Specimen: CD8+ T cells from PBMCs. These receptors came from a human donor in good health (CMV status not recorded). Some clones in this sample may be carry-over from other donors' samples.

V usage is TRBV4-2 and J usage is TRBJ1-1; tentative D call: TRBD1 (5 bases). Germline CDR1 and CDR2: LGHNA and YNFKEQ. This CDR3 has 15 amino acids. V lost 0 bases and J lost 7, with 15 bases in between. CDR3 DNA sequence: TGTGCCAGCAGCCAAGATCTCCAGGGTAGGAATGAAGCTTTCTTT. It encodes CASSQDLQGRNEAFF.

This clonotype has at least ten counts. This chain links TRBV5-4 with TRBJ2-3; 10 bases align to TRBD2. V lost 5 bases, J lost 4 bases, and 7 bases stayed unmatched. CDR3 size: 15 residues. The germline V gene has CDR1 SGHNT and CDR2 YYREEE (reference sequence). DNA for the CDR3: TGTGCCAGCAGACTGAGCGGGGGGGCACCAGATACGCAGTATTTT. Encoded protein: CASRLSGGAPDTQYF.

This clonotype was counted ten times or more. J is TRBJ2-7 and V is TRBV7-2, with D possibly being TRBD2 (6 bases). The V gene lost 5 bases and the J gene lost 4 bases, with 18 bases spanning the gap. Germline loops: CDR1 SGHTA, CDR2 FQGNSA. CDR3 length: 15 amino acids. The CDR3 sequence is CASSHQLANRYEQYF. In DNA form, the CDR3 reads TGTGCCAGCAGCCACCAGCTAGCGAATCGATACGAGCAGTACTTC.

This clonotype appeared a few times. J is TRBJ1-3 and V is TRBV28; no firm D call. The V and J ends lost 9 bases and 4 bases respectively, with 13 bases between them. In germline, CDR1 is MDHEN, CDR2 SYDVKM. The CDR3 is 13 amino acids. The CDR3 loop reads CASSLYAGNTIYF. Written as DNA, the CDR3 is TGTGCCAGTTCCCTTTATGCCGGAAACACCATATATTTT.

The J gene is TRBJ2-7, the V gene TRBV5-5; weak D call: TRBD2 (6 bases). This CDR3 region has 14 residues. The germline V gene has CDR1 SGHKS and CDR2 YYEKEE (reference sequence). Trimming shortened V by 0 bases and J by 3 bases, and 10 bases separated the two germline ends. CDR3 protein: CASSLGEAYYEQYF. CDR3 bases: TGTGCCAGCAGCTTGGGGGAGGCTTACTACGAGCAGTACTTC.

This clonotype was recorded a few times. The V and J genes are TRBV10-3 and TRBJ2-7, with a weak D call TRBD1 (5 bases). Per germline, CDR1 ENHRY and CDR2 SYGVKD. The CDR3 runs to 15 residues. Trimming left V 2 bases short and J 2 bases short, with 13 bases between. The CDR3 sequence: CAISERQTLTYEQYF. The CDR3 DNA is TGTGCCATCAGTGAGCGACAGACACTTACCTACGAGCAGTACTTC.

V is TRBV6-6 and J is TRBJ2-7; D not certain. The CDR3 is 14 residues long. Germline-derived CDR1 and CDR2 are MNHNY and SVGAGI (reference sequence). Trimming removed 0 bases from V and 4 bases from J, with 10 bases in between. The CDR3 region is CASSYSTANYEQYF. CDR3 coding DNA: TGTGCCAGCAGTTACTCGACGGCGAATTACGAGCAGTACTTC.

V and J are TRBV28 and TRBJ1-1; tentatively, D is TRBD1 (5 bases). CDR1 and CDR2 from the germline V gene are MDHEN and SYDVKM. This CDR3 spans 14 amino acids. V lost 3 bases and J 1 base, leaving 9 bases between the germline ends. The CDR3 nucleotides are TGTGCCAGCAGTTTCTTAGGGGAGAACACTGAAGCTTTCTTT. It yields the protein CASSFLGENTEAFF.

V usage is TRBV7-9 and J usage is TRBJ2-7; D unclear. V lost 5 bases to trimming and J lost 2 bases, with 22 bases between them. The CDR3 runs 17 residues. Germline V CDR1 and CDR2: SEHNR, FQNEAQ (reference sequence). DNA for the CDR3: TGTGCCAGCAGCCCCTCACAAGGTCGGTGGGGAACCTACGAGCAGTACTTC. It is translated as CASSPSQGRWGTYEQYF.